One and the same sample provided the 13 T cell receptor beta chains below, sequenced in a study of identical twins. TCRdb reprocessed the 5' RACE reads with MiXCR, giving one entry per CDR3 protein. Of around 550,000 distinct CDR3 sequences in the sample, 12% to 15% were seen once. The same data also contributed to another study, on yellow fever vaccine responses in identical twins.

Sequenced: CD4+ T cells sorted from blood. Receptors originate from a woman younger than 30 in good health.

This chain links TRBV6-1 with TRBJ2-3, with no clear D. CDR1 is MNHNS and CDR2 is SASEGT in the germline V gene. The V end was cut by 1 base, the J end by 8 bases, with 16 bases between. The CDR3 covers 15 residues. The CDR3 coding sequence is TGTGCCAGCAGTGAAGGGGGTATCCCCTGGCCTACGCAGTATTTT. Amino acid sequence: CASSEGGIPWPTQYF.

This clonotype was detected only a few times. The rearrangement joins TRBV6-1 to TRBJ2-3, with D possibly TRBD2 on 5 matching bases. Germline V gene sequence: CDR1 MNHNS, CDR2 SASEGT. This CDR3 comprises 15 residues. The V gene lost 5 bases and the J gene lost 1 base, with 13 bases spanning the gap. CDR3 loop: CASSPGLPGTDTQYF. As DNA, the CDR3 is TGTGCCAGCAGTCCCGGACTCCCTGGCACAGATACGCAGTATTTT.

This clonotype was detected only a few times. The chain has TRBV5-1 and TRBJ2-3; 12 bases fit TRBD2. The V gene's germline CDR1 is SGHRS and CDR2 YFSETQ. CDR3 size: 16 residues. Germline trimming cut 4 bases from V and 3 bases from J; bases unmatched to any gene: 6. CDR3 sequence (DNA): TGCGCCAGCAGCACCCCCGGGACTAGCGGGACAGATACGCAGTATTTT. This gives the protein CASSTPGTSGTDTQYF.

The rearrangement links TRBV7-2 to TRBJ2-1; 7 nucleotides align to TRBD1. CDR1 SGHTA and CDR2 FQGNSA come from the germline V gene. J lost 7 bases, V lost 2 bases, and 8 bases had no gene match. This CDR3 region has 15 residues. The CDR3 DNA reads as TGTGCCAGCAGCTTACGACAGGGTACGGGGAATGAGCAGTTCTTC. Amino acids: CASSLRQGTGNEQFF. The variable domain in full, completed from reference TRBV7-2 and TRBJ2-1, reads GAGVSQSPSNKVTEKGKDVELRCDPISGHTALYWYRQSLGQGLEFLIYFQGNSAPDKSGLPSDRFSAERTGGSVSTLTIQRTQQEDSAVYLCASSLRQGTGNEQFFGPGTRLTVL.

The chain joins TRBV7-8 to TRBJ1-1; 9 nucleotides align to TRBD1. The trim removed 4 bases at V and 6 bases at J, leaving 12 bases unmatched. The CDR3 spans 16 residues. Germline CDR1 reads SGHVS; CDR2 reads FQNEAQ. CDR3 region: CASSYMGTGWFSEAFF. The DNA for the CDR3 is TGTGCCAGCAGCTATATGGGGACAGGGTGGTTCTCTGAAGCTTTCTTT.

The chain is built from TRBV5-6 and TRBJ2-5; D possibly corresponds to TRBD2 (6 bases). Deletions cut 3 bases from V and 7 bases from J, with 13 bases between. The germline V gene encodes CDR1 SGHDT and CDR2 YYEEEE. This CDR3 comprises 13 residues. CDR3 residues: CASSSWGGVTQYF. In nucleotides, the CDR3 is TGTGCCAGCAGCTCGTGGGGAGGTGTGACCCAGTACTTC. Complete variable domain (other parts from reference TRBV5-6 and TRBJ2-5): DAGVTQSPTHLIKTRGQQVTLRCSPKSGHDTVSWYQQALGQGPQFIFQYYEEEERQRGNFPDRFSGHQFPNYSSELNVNALLLGDSALYLCASSSWGGVTQYFGPGTRLLVL.

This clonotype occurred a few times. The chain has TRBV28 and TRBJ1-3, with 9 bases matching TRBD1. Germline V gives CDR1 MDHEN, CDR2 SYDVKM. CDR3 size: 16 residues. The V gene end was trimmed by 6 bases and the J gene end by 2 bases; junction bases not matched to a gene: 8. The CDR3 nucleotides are TGTGCCAGCAGCCTATTAGGGACAGGGACTGGAAACACCATATATTTT. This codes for CASSLLGTGTGNTIYF.

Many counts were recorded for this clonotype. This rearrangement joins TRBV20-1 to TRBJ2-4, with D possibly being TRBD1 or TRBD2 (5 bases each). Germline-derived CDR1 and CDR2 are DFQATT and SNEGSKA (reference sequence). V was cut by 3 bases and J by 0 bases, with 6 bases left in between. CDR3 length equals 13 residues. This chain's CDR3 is CSARGVAKNIQYF. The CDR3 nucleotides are TGCAGTGCTAGGGGGGTAGCCAAAAACATTCAGTACTTC.

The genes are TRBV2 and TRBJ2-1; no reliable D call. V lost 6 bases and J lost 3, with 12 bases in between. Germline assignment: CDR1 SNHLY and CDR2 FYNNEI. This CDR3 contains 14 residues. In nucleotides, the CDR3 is TGTGCCAGCAGCGAGCAACCTCTCTACAATGAGCAGTTCTTC. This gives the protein CASSEQPLYNEQFF.

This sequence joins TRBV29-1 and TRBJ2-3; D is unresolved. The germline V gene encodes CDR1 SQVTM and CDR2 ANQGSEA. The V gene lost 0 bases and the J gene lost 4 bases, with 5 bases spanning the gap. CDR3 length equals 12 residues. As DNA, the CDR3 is TGCAGCGTTGAAGAGACCTCAGATACGCAGTATTTT. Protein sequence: CSVEETSDTQYF.

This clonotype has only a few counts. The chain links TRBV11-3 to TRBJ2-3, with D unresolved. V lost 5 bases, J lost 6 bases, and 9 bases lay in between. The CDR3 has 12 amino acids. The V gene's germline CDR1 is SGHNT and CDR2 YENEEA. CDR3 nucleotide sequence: TGTGCCAGCAGCCAAACTATTGATACGCAGTATTTT. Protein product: CASSQTIDTQYF.

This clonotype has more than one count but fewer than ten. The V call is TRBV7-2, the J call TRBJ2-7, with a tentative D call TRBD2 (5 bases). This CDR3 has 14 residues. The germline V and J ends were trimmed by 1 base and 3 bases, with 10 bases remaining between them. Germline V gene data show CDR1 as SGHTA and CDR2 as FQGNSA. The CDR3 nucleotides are TGTGCCAGCAGCTTAGTAGGGAGCCACTACGAGCAGTACGTC. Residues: CASSLVGSHYEQYV.

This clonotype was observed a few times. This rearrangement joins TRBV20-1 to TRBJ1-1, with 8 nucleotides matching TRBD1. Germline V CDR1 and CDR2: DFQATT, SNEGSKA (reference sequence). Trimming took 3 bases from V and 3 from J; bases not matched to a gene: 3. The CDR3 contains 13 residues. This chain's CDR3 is CSASPQGDTEAFF. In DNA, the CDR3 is TGCAGTGCTAGTCCACAGGGGGACACTGAAGCTTTCTTT.